The T cell receptor (beta chain) described here comes from a study of shared clonotypes between healthy human individuals. Cells designated naive CD8 were CD45RO-negative and were positively selected for CCR7, with terminally differentiated effector memory CD45RA+ cells excluded. The CDR3 runs to 15 residues. V gave up 3 bases and J gave up 1 base, with 13 bases separating them. The germline V gene encodes CDR1 MNHEY and CDR2 SMNVEV (reference sequence). As originally analysed: There were no quality scores in the junction-only immunoSEQ sequences, so filtering differed. Profiling relied on immunoSEQ multiplex PCR, and the TCRdb table lists in-frame clones only, not all of them. V and J calls and clone size follow that table, whereas D and trimming were derived from the DNA. Among around 2,000,000 clones listed, roughly 94% were seen once.

The specimen sequenced was naive CD8+ T cells sorted from blood. The clonotype originates from a man between 18 and 35 years old in good health. The chain combines TRBV27 with TRBJ2-7; D possibly corresponds to TRBD2 (6 bases). CDR3 DNA sequence: TGTGCCAGCAGTTTTAGTTACGGGAGTTCCTACGAGCAGTACTTC. It encodes CASSFSYGSSYEQYF.